This entry is about one T cell receptor beta chain. The target antigen is unknown. The data were taken from a study of cytomegalovirus exposure and HLA in healthy donors. Germline V gene sequence: CDR1 SGHNT, CDR2 YYREEE (reference sequence). This CDR3 region has 11 residues. PCR primers comprised 60 Vbeta and 13 Jbeta primers. Clones were sequenced by immunoSEQ multiplex PCR, and TCRdb holds only the in-frame ones, with some missing. The data show roughly 160,000 clones, with roughly 83% seen just once and around 0.37% held by the top ten. General study findings and limits: It was reportedly the case that the classifier diagnosed cytomegalovirus status with high specificity and sensitivity.

The rearrangement links TRBV5-4 to TRBJ2-5; the D is unclear. The J call may not be correct, given that the DNA end is closer to TRBJ2-7. The TCR comes from a boy aged 2 to 9 in good health and CMV-seronegative. The sample was PBMCs. CDR3 in amino acids: CASSLGYEQYF. The CDR3 coding sequence is TGTGCCAGCAGCTTGGGCTACGAGCAGTACTTC.